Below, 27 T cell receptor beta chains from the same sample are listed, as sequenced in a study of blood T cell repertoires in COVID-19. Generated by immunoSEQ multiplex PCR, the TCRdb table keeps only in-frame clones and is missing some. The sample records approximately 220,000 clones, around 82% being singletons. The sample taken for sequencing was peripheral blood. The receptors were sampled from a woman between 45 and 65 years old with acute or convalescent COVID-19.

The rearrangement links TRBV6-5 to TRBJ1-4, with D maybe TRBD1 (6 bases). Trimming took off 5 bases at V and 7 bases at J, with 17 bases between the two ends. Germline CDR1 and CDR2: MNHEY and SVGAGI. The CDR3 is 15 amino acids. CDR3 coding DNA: TGTGCCAGCAGTAGCGGACAGACTGGAGTTGAAAAACTGTTTTTT. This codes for CASSSGQTGVEKLFF.

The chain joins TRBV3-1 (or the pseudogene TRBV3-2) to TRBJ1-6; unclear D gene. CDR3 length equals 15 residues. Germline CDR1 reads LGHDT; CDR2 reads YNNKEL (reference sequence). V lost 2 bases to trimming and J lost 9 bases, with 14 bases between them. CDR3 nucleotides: TGTGCCAGCAGCCAATATCGAGCCGTCGGTTCACCCCTCCACTTT. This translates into CASSQYRAVGSPLHF.

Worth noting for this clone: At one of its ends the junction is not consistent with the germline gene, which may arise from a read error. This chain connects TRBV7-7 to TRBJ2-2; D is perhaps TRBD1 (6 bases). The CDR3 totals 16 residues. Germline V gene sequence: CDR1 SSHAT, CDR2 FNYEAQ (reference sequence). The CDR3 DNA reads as TGTGCTAGCAGCGAGCGCCGGGACACCCTCACCGGGGAGCTGTTTTTT. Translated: CASSERRDTLTGELFF.

CDR3 protein: CSVVEAIRQYF. In DNA form, the CDR3 reads TGCAGCGTTGTCGAGGCTATCCGGCAGTACTTC. The J gene is TRBJ2-7, the V gene TRBV29-1; D is undetermined. The CDR3 contains 11 residues. Deletions cut 4 bases from V and 9 bases from J, with 13 bases between. Germline V gene lookup returns CDR1 SQVTM and CDR2 ANQGSEA.

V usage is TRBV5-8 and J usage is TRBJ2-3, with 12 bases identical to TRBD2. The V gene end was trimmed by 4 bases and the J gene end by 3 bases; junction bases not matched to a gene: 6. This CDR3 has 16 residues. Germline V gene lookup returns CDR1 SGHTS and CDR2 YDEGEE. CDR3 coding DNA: TGTGCCAGCAGCACAACCGGGACTAGCGGGACAGATACGCAGTATTTT. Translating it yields CASSTTGTSGTDTQYF.

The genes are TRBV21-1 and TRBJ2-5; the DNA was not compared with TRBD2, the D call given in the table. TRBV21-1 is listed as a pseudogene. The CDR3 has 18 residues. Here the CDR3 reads CASSDRTSGRSVGETQYF. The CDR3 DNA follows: TGTGCCAGCAGCGACCGGACTAGCGGGAGGTCGGTGGGAGAGACCCAGTACTTC.

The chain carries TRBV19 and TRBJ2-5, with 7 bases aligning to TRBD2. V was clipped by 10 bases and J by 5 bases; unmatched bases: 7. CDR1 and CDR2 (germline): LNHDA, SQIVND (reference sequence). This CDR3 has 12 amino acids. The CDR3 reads CATRPAGETQYF. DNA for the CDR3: TGTGCCACCCGCCCAGCGGGGGAGACCCAGTACTTC.

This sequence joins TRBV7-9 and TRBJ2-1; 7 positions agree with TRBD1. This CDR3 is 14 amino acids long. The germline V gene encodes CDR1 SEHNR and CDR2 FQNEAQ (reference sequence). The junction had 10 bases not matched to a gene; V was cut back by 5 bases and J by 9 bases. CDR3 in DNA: TGTGCCAGCAGCCTGGCCTCGGGACAGCCTGAGCAGTTCTTC. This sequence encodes CASSLASGQPEQFF.

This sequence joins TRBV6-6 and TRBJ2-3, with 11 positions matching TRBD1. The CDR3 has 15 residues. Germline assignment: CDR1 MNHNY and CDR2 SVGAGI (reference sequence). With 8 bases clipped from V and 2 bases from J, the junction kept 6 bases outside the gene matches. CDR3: CASSRDRGNTDTQYF. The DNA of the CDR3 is TGTGCCAGCTCAAGGGACAGGGGGAACACAGATACGCAGTATTTT.

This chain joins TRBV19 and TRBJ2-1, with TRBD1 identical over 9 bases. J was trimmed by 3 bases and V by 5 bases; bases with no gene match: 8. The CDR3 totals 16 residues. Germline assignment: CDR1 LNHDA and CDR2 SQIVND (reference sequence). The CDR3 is CASSPLDRGSYNEQFF. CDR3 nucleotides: TGTGCCAGTAGTCCCCTAGACAGGGGGAGCTACAATGAGCAGTTCTTC. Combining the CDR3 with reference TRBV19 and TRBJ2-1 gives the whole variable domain DGGITQSPKYLFRKEGQNVTLSCEQNLNHDAMYWYRQDPGQGLRLIYYSQIVNDFQKGDIAEGYSVSREKKESFPLTVTSAQKNPTAFYLCASSPLDRGSYNEQFFGPGTRLTVL.

The DNA of the CDR3 is TGTGCCAGCAGCGGAACAGGGGACCGCTCCTACGAGCAGTACTTC. Encoded protein: CASSGTGDRSYEQYF. The chain has TRBV5-6 and TRBJ2-7, with 7 bases that match TRBD1. The junction had 7 bases not matched to a gene; V was cut back by 4 bases and J by 0 bases. Germline-derived CDR1 and CDR2 are SGHDT and YYEEEE. CDR3 length: 15 residues.

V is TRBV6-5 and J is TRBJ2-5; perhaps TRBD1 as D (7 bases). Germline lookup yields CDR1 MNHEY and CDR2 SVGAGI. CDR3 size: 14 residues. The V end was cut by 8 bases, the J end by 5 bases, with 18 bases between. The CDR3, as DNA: TGTGCCAGCTCCAGTCCCAGGGGGGAGGAGACCCAGTACTTC. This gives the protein CASSSPRGEETQYF.

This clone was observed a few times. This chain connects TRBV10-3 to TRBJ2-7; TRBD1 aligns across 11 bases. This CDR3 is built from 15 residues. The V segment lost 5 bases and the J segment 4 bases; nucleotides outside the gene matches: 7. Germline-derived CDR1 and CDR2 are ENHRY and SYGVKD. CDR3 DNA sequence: TGTGCCATCAGTTTAGGACAGGGGGCTCGGTACGAGCAGTACTTC. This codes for CAISLGQGARYEQYF.

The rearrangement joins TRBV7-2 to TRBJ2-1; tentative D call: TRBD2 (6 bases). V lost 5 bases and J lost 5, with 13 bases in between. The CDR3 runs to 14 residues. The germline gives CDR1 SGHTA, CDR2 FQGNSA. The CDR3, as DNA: TGTGCCAGCAGCGGAGCGGGCCCAAACAATGAGCAGTTCTTC. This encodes CASSGAGPNNEQFF.

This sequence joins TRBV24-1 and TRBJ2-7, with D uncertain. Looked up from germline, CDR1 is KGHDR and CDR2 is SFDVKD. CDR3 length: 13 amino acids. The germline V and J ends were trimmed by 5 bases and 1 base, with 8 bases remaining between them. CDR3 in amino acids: CATSVGGSYEQYF. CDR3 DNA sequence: TGTGCCACCAGTGTCGGCGGTTCCTACGAGCAGTACTTC.

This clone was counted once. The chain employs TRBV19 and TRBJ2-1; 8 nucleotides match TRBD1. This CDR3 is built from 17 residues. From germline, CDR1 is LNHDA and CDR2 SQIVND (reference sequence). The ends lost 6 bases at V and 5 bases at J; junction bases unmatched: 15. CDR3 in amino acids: CASSPVRYGTGNNEQFF. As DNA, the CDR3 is TGTGCCAGTAGCCCCGTAAGGTACGGGACAGGCAACAATGAGCAGTTCTTC.

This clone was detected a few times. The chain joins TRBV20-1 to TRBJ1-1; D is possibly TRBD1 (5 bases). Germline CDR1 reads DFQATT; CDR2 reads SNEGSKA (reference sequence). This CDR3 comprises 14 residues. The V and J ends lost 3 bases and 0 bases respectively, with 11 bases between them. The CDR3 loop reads CSASRTGMNTEAFF. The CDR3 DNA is TGCAGTGCTAGTAGAACAGGAATGAACACTGAAGCTTTCTTT.

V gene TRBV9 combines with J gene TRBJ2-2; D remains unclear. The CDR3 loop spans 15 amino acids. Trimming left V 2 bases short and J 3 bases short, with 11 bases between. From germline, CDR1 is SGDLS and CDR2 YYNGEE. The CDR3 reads CASSVERTYTGELFF. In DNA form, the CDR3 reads TGTGCCAGCAGCGTCGAACGTACATACACCGGGGAGCTGTTTTTT.

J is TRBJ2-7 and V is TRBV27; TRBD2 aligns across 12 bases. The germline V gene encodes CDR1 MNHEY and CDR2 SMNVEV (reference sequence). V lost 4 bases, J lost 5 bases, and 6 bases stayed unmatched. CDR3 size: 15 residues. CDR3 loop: CASSSLTSGSNEQYF. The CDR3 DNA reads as TGTGCCAGCAGTTCCTTGACTAGCGGGAGCAACGAGCAGTACTTC.

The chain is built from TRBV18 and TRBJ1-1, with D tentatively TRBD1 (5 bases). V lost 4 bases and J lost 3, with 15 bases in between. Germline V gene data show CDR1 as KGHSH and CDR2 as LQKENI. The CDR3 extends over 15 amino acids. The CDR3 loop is CASSLTDSAYTEAFF. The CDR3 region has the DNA TGTGCCAGCTCACTAACCGACAGCGCATACACTGAAGCTTTCTTT.

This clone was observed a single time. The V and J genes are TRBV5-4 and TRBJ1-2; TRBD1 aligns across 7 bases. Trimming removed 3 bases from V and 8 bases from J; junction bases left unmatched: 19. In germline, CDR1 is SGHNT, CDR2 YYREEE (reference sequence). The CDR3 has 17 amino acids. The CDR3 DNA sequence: TGTGCCAGCAGCTCCTTCGGTTTCTCGGACAGGCTAGGCGGCTACACCTTC. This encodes CASSSFGFSDRLGGYTF.

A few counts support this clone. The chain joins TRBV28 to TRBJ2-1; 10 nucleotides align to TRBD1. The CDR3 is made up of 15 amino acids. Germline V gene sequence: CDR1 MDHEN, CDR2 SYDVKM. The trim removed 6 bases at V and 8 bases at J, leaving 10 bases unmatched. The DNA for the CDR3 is TGTGCCAGCAGCCTGGGACAGGGGCCCGATGATGAGCAGTTCTTC. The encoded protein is CASSLGQGPDDEQFF.

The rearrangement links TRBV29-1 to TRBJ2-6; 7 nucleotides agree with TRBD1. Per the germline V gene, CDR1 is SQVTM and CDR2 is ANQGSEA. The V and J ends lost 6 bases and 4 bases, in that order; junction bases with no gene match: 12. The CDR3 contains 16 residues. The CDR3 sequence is CSVGGDRPHGANVLTF. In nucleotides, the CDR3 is TGCAGCGTCGGTGGGGACAGACCGCACGGGGCCAACGTCCTGACTTTC.

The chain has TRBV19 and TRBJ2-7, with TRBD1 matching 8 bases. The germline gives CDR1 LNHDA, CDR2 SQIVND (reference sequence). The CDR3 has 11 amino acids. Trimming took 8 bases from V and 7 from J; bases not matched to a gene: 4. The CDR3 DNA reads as TGTGCCAGTCAACAGGGGGGTGAGCAGTACTTC. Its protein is CASQQGGEQYF.

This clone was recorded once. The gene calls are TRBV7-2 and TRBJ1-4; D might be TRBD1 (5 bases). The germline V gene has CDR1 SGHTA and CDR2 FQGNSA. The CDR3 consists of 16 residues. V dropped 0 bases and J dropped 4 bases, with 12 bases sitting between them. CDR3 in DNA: TGTGCCAGCAGCTTAGCGGGGGGACTGAGTAATGAAAAACTGTTTTTT. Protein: CASSLAGGLSNEKLFF. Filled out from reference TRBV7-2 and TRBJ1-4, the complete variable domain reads GAGVSQSPSNKVTEKGKDVELRCDPISGHTALYWYRQSLGQGLEFLIYFQGNSAPDKSGLPSDRFSAERTGGSVSTLTIQRTQQEDSAVYLCASSLAGGLSNEKLFFGSGTQLSVL.

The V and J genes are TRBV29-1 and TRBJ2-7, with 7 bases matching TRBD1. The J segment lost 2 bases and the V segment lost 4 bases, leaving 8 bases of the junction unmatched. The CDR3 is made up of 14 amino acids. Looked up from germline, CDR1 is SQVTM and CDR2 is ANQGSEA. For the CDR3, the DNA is TGCAGCGTTGGTTCTCCGGACAGGACCTACGAGCAGTACTTC. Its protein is CSVGSPDRTYEQYF.

The DNA for the CDR3 is TGTGCCAGCAGCCCCCCCCAGCGGGCGTTCTCCTACAATGAGCAGTTCTTC. This gives the protein CASSPPQRAFSYNEQFF. This chain connects TRBV2 to TRBJ2-1, with a possible D match to TRBD2 (6 bases). Germline values: CDR1 SNHLY, CDR2 FYNNEI. This CDR3 region has 17 residues. The germline V and J ends were trimmed by 6 bases and 0 bases, with 18 bases remaining between them.